This T cell receptor (beta chain) was captured in a study of tissue T cells after allogeneic stem cell transplantation. Study-wide points: The study did not identify alloreactive or antigen-specific tissue TCRs, and some clones might be persisting host cells. In patients and mice, blood and spleen missed much of tissue repertoire. Shared clones across patients were few; motif clustering revealed tissue-specific shared signatures.

Sequencing of TCRbeta CDR3 at survey depth gave sequences and template counts. Assay used: immunoSEQ multiplex PCR; TCRdb lists only in-frame clones, some missing. This table has 20,000 to 25,000 clones, about 70% appearing once. Turning to this clone: The antigen remains undetermined. Germline and genes: mouse. Sequencing ends 1 residue short of the CDR3 end; the germline J gene provides the rest.

With 5 bases clipped from V and 6 bases from J, the junction kept 1 base outside the gene matches. Germline CDR1 and CDR2: GKSSPN and SITVG. The CDR3 covers 12 residues. The receptor was isolated from a female BALB/c mouse in good health. This strain's MHC haplotype is H2-d. The sequencing input was blood. The chain joins TRBV31 to TRBJ1-4, with 9 bases aligning to TRBD1. The CDR3 bases that were read are TGTGCCTGGGGGGACAGGGACGAAAGATTATTT. Its translation is CAWGDRDERLF. The entire CDR3 protein reads CAWGDRDERLFF. The full variable domain, completed using reference TRBV31 and TRBJ1-4, is AQTIHQWPVAEIKAVGSPLSLGCTIKGKSSPNLYWYWQATGGTLQQLFYSITVGQVESVVQLNLSASRPKDDQFILSTEKLLLSHSGFYLCAWGDRDERLFFGHGTKLSVL.